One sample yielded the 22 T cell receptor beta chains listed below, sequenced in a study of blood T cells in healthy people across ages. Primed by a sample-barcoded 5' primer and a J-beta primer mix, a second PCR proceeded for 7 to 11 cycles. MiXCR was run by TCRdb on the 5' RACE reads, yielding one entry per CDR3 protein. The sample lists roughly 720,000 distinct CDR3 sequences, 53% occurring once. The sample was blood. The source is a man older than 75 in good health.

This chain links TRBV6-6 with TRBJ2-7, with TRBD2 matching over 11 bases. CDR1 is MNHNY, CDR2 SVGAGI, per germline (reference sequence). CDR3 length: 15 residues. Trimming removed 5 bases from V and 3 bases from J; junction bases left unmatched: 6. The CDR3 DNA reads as TGTGCCAGCAGTGGACCGGGACTAGCGGACTACGAGCAGTACTTC. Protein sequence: CASSGPGLADYEQYF.

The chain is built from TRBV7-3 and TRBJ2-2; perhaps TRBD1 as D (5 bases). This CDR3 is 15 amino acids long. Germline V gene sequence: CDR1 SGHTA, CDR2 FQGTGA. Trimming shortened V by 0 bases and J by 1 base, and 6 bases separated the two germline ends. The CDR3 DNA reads TGTGCCAGCAGCTTAACCGGACAGAACACCGGGGAGCTGTTTTTT. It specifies CASSLTGQNTGELFF.

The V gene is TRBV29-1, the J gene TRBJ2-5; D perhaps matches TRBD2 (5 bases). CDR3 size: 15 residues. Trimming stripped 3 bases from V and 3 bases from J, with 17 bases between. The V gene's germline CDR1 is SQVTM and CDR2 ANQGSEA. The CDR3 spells CSVDGLNFGEETQYF. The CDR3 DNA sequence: TGCAGCGTTGATGGGCTAAACTTCGGGGAAGAGACCCAGTACTTC.

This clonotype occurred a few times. The CDR3 DNA reads as TGTGCCAGCAGCTTAGCGCCGCAGACCACTGAAGCTTTCTTT. It yields the protein CASSLAPQTTEAFF. The V gene is TRBV11-1, the J gene TRBJ1-1; no clear D gene. The CDR3 has 14 residues. The germline V and J ends were trimmed by 0 bases and 4 bases, with 9 bases remaining between them. CDR1 SGHAT and CDR2 FQDESV come from the germline V gene (reference sequence).

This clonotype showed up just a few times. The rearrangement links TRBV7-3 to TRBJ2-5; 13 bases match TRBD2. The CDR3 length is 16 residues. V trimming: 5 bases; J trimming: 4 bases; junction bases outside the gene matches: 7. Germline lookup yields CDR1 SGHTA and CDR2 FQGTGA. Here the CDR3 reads CASSLGLAGVRETQYF. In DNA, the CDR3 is TGTGCCAGCAGCCTAGGACTAGCGGGAGTTAGAGAGACCCAGTACTTC.

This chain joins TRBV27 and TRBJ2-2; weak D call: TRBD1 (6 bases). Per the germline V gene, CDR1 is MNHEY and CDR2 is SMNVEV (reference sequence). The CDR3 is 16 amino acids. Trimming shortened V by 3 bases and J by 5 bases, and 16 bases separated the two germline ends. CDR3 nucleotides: TGTGCCAGCAGTTTGCGCGGACAGTGGTTTACCGGGGAGCTGTTTTTT. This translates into CASSLRGQWFTGELFF.

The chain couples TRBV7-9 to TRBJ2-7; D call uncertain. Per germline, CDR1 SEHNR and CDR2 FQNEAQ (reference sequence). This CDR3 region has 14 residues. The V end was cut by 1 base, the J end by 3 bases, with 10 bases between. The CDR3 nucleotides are TGTGCCAGCAGCTTAGAGTACGGGCGCTACGAGCAGTACTTC. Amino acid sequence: CASSLEYGRYEQYF. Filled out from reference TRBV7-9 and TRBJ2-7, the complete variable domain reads DTGVSQNPRHKITKRGQNVTFRCDPISEHNRLYWYRQTLGQGPEFLTYFQNEAQLEKSRLLSDRFSAERPKGSFSTLEIQRTEQGDSAMYLCASSLEYGRYEQYFGPGTRLTVT.

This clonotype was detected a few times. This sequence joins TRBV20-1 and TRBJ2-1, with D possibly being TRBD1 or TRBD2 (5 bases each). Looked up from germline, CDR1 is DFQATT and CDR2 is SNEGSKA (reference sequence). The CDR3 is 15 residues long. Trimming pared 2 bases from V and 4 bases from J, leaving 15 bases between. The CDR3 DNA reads TGCAGTGCTAGAAATTTTGGGACGGATTACAATGAGCAGTTCTTC. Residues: CSARNFGTDYNEQFF.

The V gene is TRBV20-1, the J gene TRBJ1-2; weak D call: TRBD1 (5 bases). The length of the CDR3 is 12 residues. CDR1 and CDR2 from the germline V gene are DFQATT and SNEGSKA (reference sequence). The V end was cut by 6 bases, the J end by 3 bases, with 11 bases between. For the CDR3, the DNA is TGCAGTGCGGGGGTTTCGGACTATGGCTACACCTTC. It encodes CSAGVSDYGYTF.

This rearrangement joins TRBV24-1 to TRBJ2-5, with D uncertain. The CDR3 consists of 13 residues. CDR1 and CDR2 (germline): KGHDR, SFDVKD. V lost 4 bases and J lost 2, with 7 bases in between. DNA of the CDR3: TGTGCCACCAGTGACCGGGCGCAAGAGACCCAGTACTTC. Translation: CATSDRAQETQYF.

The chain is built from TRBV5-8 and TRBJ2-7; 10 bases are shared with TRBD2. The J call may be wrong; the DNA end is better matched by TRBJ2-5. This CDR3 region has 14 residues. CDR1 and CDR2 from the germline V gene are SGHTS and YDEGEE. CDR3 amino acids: CASSPSGREETQYF. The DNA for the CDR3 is TGTGCCAGCAGCCCGAGCGGGAGGGAGGAGACCCAGTACTTC.

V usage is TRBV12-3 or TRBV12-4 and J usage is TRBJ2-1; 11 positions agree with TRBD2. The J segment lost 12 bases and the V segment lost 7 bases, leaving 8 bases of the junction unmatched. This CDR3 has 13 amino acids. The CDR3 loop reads CASTRSGGARQFF. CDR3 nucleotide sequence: TGTGCCAGCACCCGTAGCGGGGGGGCGCGGCAGTTCTTC.

The CDR3 nucleotides read TGCAGGACCGGACAGGGGAAGGGCACAGATACGCAGTATTTT. Its translation: CRTGQGKGTDTQYF. J is TRBJ2-3 and V is TRBV20-1, with 9 nucleotides matching TRBD1. Germline CDR1 is DFQATT and CDR2 is SNEGSKA (reference sequence). This CDR3 is 14 amino acids long.

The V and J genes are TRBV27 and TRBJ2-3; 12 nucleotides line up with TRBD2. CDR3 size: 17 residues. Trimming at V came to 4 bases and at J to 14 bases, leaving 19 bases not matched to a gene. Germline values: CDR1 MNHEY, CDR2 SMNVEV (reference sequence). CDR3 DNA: TGTGCCAGCAGTTCCCTACTAGCGGGAGGATCGTACAGAGACGCGTATTTT. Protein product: CASSSLLAGGSYRDAYF.

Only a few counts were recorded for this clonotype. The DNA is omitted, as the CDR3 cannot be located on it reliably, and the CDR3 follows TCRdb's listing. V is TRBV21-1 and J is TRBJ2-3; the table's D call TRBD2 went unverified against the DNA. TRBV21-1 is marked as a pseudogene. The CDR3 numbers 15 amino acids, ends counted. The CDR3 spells CASTFGEGIRRYAYF.

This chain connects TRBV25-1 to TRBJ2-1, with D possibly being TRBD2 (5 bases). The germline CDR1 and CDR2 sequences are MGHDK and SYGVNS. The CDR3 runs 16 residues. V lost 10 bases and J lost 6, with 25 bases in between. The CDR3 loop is CAMPGLALPLGNEQFF. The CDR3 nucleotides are TGTGCCATGCCAGGACTGGCACTCCCTTTGGGCAATGAGCAGTTCTTC.

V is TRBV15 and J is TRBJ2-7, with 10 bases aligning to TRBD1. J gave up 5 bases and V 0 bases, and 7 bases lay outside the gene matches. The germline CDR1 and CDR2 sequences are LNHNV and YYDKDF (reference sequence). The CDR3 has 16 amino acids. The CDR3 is CATSRDGTGARDEQYF. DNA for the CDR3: TGTGCCACCAGCAGAGATGGGACAGGGGCCCGCGACGAGCAGTACTTC.

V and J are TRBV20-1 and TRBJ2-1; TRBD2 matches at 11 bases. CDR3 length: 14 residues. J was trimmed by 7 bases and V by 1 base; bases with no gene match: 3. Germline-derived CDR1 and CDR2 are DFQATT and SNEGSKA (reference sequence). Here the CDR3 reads CSARASGRLNEQFF. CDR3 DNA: TGCAGTGCTAGAGCTAGCGGGAGGTTGAATGAGCAGTTCTTC.

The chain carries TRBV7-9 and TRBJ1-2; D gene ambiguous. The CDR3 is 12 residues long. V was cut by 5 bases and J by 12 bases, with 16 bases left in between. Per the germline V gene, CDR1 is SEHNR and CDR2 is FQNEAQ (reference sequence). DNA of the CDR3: TGTGCCAGCAGCCCTATCTCGATATCGCACACCTTC. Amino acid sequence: CASSPISISHTF. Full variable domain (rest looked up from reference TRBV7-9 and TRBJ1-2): DTGVSQNPRHKITKRGQNVTFRCDPISEHNRLYWYRQTLGQGPEFLTYFQNEAQLEKSRLLSDRFSAERPKGSFSTLEIQRTEQGDSAMYLCASSPISISHTFGSGTRLTVV.

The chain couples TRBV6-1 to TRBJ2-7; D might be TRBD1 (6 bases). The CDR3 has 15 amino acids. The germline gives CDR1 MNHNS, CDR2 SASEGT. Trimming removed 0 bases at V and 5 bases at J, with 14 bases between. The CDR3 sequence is CASSEAPMAGDEQYF. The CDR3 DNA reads TGTGCCAGCAGTGAAGCCCCGATGGCAGGGGACGAGCAGTACTTC.

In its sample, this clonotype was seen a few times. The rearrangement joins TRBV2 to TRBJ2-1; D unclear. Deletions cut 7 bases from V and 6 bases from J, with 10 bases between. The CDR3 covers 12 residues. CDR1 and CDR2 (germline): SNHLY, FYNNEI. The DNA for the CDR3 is TGTGCCAGCATTTTTCACCTCAATGAGCAGTTCTTC. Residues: CASIFHLNEQFF.

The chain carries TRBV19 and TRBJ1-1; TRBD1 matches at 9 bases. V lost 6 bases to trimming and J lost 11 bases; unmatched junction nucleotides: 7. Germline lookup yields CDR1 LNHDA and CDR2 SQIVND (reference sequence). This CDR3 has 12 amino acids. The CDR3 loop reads CASSPGDRDAFF. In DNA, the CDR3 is TGTGCCAGTAGCCCAGGGGACAGGGATGCTTTCTTT. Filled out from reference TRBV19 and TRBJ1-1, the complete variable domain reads DGGITQSPKYLFRKEGQNVTLSCEQNLNHDAMYWYRQDPGQGLRLIYYSQIVNDFQKGDIAEGYSVSREKKESFPLTVTSAQKNPTAFYLCASSPGDRDAFFGQGTRLTVV.